The 14 T cell receptor beta chains reported below all come from one sample, sequenced in a study of OX40 agonist ivuxolimab in advanced cancers. Libraries were prepared through the immunoSEQ multiplex PCR assay. TCRdb carries this immuneACCESS record with in-frame sequences only. Its versions omit some clonotypes, under half of them owing to an unresolved V gene in the studies checked, with the rest unexplained. In all, the sample holds fewer than 95,000 clones, and under 95% of those were seen once. The ten most abundant clones make up approximately 0.39% of the sample. The sample in question was CD4+ or CD8+ T cells sorted from blood, obtained in a trial of the OX40 agonist ivuxolimab. Receptor source: an adult with an advanced solid tumor such as melanoma, head and neck, liver or kidney cancer.

This chain links TRBV5-1 with TRBJ2-7; a weak D match, TRBD2 (6 bases). The germline V and J ends were trimmed by 2 bases and 2 bases, with 11 bases remaining between them. This CDR3 comprises 14 residues. Germline-derived CDR1 and CDR2 are SGHRS and YFSETQ. The CDR3 coding sequence is TGCGCCAGCAGCTTTAGCGGAGGCCCCTACGAGCAGTACTTC. Translation gives CASSFSGGPYEQYF. Supplemented by reference TRBV5-1 and TRBJ2-7, the full variable domain reads KAGVTQTPRYLIKTRGQQVTLSCSPISGHRSVSWYQQTPGQGLQFLFEYFSETQRNKGNFPGRFSGRQFSNSRSEMNVSTLELGDSALYLCASSFSGGPYEQYFGPGTRLTVT.

The chain recombines TRBV7-2 with TRBJ2-1, with TRBD2 identical over 10 bases. J was trimmed by 10 bases and V by 7 bases; bases with no gene match: 16. The germline CDR1 and CDR2 sequences are SGHTA and FQGNSA. The CDR3 is 16 residues long. For the CDR3, the DNA is TGTGCCAGCATCCTCCCCCGGGCTAGCGGGAGAGGGGAGCAGTTCTTC. This translates into CASILPRASGRGEQFF.

The chain uses TRBV4-1 and TRBJ2-2, with 14 bases lining up with TRBD2. V was clipped by 4 bases and J by 7 bases; unmatched bases: 5. This CDR3 has 16 residues. Germline V lookup: CDR1 MGHRA, CDR2 YSYEKL. Written as DNA, the CDR3 is TGCGCCAGCAGCCCGACTAGCGGGGGGGCTATCGGGGAGCTGTTTTTT. Encoded protein: CASSPTSGGAIGELFF.

This chain uses TRBV11-3 with TRBJ2-5, with a weak D call TRBD1 (6 bases). Germline V gives CDR1 SGHNT, CDR2 YENEEA. Trimming shortened V by 5 bases and J by 5 bases, and 24 bases separated the two germline ends. The CDR3 runs to 17 residues. The chain's CDR3 is CASSPRLGGKRGETQYF. The DNA of the CDR3 is TGTGCCAGCAGCCCCCGATTAGGGGGTAAGAGGGGGGAGACCCAGTACTTC.

This chain joins TRBV30 and TRBJ2-2; TRBD2 matches at 8 bases. The germline V gene has CDR1 GTSNPN and CDR2 SVGIG (reference sequence). The CDR3 runs 16 residues. Trimming at V came to 4 bases and at J to 8 bases, leaving 15 bases not matched to a gene. This chain's CDR3 is CAWNPHPSGGIGELFF. CDR3 bases: TGTGCCTGGAACCCTCACCCCAGCGGGGGTATAGGGGAGCTGTTTTTT.

The chain carries TRBV28 and TRBJ2-7; possibly TRBD2 for D (6 bases). There are 13 residues in the CDR3. Between the trimmed V and J ends, which lost 7 bases and 0 bases, there was a span of 10 bases. Germline-derived CDR1 and CDR2 are MDHEN and SYDVKM. CDR3 in amino acids: CASIFSGSYEQYF. The DNA of the CDR3 is TGTGCCAGCATCTTTAGCGGCTCCTACGAGCAGTACTTC.

This rearrangement joins TRBV7-9 to TRBJ1-5; no firm D call. The V end lost 4 bases, the J end lost 6 bases, and 13 bases lay between the germline ends. Germline V gene sequence: CDR1 SEHNR, CDR2 FQNEAQ (reference sequence). The CDR3 is made up of 14 amino acids. Here the CDR3 DNA reads TGTGCCAGCAGCTCGGTGGGTCGGGTTCAGCCCCAGCATTTT. The encoded protein is CASSSVGRVQPQHF.

V and J are TRBV15 and TRBJ2-7; weak D call: TRBD1 (6 bases). V was shortened by 4 bases and J by 6 bases, with 19 bases between the two germline ends. Germline CDR1 reads LNHNV; CDR2 reads YYDKDF (reference sequence). CDR3 length: 15 residues. This chain's CDR3 is CATSTRRQGLPEQYF. CDR3 sequence (DNA): TGTGCCACCAGCACAAGACGGCAGGGGTTACCCGAGCAGTACTTC.

This clone has only one observation. The chain couples TRBV5-4 to TRBJ2-1; 7 bases are shared with TRBD2. The CDR3 contains 18 residues. The germline CDR1 and CDR2 sequences are SGHNT and YYREEE (reference sequence). After removal of 0 bases from V and 0 bases from J, the junction contained 9 bases not matched to a gene. The CDR3 loop is CASSLGASGTLSYNEQFF. DNA for the CDR3: TGTGCCAGCAGCTTGGGTGCTAGCGGCACCCTCTCCTACAATGAGCAGTTCTTC.

This clone was seen a handful of times. The rearrangement links TRBV2 to TRBJ1-2; unclear D gene. The CDR3 has 13 amino acids. The germline V gene encodes CDR1 SNHLY and CDR2 FYNNEI. The V gene lost 2 bases and the J gene lost 3 bases, with 7 bases spanning the gap. The DNA of the CDR3 is TGTGCCAGCAGTGAACGGCAGGACTATGGCTACACCTTC. This sequence encodes CASSERQDYGYTF.

The V gene is TRBV5-1, the J gene TRBJ1-4; TRBD1 agrees at 7 bases. The length of the CDR3 is 15 residues. V was pared by 0 bases and J by 7 bases, with 6 bases of the junction left unmatched. CDR1 is SGHRS and CDR2 is YFSETQ in the germline V gene. CDR3 bases: TGCGCCAGCAGCTTGGTCCCGGACAGGACTGAAAAACTGTTTTTT. Translation gives CASSLVPDRTEKLFF.

The chain recombines TRBV7-9 with TRBJ2-6, with D hard to call. Looked up from germline, CDR1 is SEHNR and CDR2 is FQNEAQ (reference sequence). The CDR3 has 14 amino acids. The V end lost 1 base, the J end lost 4 bases, and 5 bases lay between the germline ends. CDR3 region: CASSLVAGANVLTF. The CDR3 nucleotides are TGTGCCAGCAGCTTAGTAGCCGGGGCCAACGTCCTGACTTTC. The whole variable domain, remainder taken from reference TRBV7-9 and TRBJ2-6, is DTGVSQNPRHKITKRGQNVTFRCDPISEHNRLYWYRQTLGQGPEFLTYFQNEAQLEKSRLLSDRFSAERPKGSFSTLEIQRTEQGDSAMYLCASSLVAGANVLTFGAGSRLTVL.

The chain has TRBV21-1 and TRBJ2-1. TRBV21-1 is described as a pseudogene. This CDR3 has 17 amino acids. In DNA, the CDR3 is TGTGCCAGCAGCAAAGAGACGAGGGCACTAAGGGGTAATGAGCAGTTCTTC. This codes for CASSKETRALRGNEQFF.

This clone was seen a single time. V is TRBV7-2 and J is TRBJ1-1, with a weak D call TRBD1 (6 bases). Trimming left V 1 base short and J 1 base short, with 10 bases between. Germline V CDR1 and CDR2: SGHTA, FQGNSA. The CDR3 sequence is 15 residues long. The CDR3 region has the DNA TGTGCCAGCAGCTTAGGGTTAGGGGGGAACACTGAAGCTTTCTTT. Encoded protein: CASSLGLGGNTEAFF.